These T cell receptor beta chains were read from a single sample in a study of CD8+ T cells in alopecia areata. Repertoires were generated with immunoSEQ multiplex PCR, while TCRdb's copy carries only in-frame clones and drops some. Of roughly 76,000 clones listed, 25% to 35% were seen once; the top ten hold 15%. Sequenced here: CD8+ T cells sorted from blood, sampled at week 4, from a patient treated with tofacitinib. These TCRs come from a human donor with alopecia areata. Both conserved end residues are part of each CDR3. The D gene is left open where the match is weak. Size is omitted from some rows. Given values are once, few, many or a class for expanded clones.

d_call j_call clone_size v_call cdr3_nt cdr3_aa
- TRBJ2-1 - TRBV2 TGTGCCAGCATGATAGGTGTTAGCTCCTACAATGAGCAGTTCTTC CASMIGVSSYNEQFF
- TRBJ2-5 few TRBV25-1 TGTGCCAGCAGTGATTTTTCCCAGTACTTC CASSDFSQYF
TRBD1 TRBJ1-1 - TRBV30 TGTGCCTGGAGCTCGTGGACAGGGGAAGACACTGAAGCTTTCTTT CAWSSWTGEDTEAFF
- TRBJ1-1 - TRBV9 TGTGCCAGCGGTGACACTGAAGCTTTCTTT CASGDTEAFF
- TRBJ1-2 - TRBV29-1 TGCAGCGTTGACCTCGATGGCTACACCTTC CSVDLDGYTF
- TRBJ1-2 few TRBV29-1 TGCAGCGTTGGGGCGGGACTCTACGGCTACACCTTC CSVGAGLYGYTF
- TRBJ2-2 - TRBV29-1 TGCAGCGTTGACGAACGGGTCAGCACCGGGGAGCTGTTTTTT CSVDERVSTGELFF
- TRBJ1-2 - TRBV5-8 TGTGCCAGCAGCTTGGCCCGGAACCATGGCTACACCTTC CASSLARNHGYTF
TRBD2 TRBJ2-7 - TRBV7-2 TGTGCCAGCAGCTGGACCGGGACTAGCGGATACGAGCAGTACTTC CASSWTGTSGYEQYF
- TRBJ2-7 - TRBV29-1 TGCAGCGTTTACGGGGAACCCTACGAGCAGTACTTC CSVYGEPYEQYF
- TRBJ1-1 - TRBV19 TGTGCCAGTACCCTGGGTGGGACTGAAGCTTTCTTT CASTLGGTEAFF
- TRBJ2-1 - TRBV29-1 TGCAGCGGTGACTCGAACAATGAGCAGTTCTTC CSGDSNNEQFF
TRBD2 TRBJ2-1 - TRBV27 TGTGCCAGCAGTTTCGCGGGAGGGAGGAATGAGCAGTTCTTC CASSFAGGRNEQFF
- TRBJ2-7 few TRBV2 TGTGCCAGCAGTGAAGCCAGGGACTACGAGCAGTACTTC CASSEARDYEQYF
TRBD2 TRBJ2-7 - TRBV29-1 TGCAGCGTTGAGGGGACTAGCGGGGTGGGCTACGAGCAGTACTTC CSVEGTSGVGYEQYF
- TRBJ2-1 few TRBV7-2 TGTGCCAGCAGCTTAGATCCGAGAAGAGTGGCGTTCTTC CASSLDPRRVAFF
- TRBJ1-3 - TRBV9 TGTGCCAGCAGCGGGCAGGGGAGGAACACCATATATTTT CASSGQGRNTIYF
- TRBJ1-1 once TRBV30 TGTGCCTGGAGTGTAGGCCAGGGGAACACTGAAGCTTTCTTT CAWSVGQGNTEAFF
TRBD1 TRBJ2-3 few TRBV7-9 TGTGCCAGCAGCTCGGCTGACAGGGCGGCAGATACGCAGTATTTT CASSSADRAADTQYF
- TRBJ2-7 - TRBV9 TGTGCCAGCAGCGTAACTAGCAACGGCGAGCAGTACTTC CASSVTSNGEQYF